The 10 T cell receptor beta chains in this list originate from one sample, sequenced in a study of blood T cell repertoires in COVID-19. Method: immunoSEQ multiplex PCR; TCRdb's copy keeps in-frame clones and lacks some. The sample lists around 200,000 clones; 88% were seen once. The material sequenced was peripheral blood. These receptors were obtained from a man aged 35 to 55 with acute or convalescent COVID-19.

V usage is TRBV19 and J usage is TRBJ1-3, with 7 bases aligning to TRBD1. The junction had 10 bases not matched to a gene; V was cut back by 5 bases and J by 0 bases. This CDR3 contains 17 residues. Per the germline V gene, CDR1 is LNHDA and CDR2 is SQIVND (reference sequence). This chain's CDR3 is CASSSLTGTFSGNTIYF. The CDR3 DNA follows: TGTGCCAGTAGTTCCTTGACAGGGACATTCTCTGGAAACACCATATATTTT.

The chain is built from TRBV13 and TRBJ1-1; D gene unclear. This CDR3 region has 14 residues. V lost 0 bases, J lost 1 base, and 6 bases lay in between. Germline V gene data show CDR1 as PRHDT and CDR2 as FYEKMQ (reference sequence). The CDR3 sequence: CASSLGSGNTEAFF. CDR3 in DNA: TGTGCCAGCAGCTTAGGCTCAGGGAACACTGAAGCTTTCTTT.

V gene TRBV2 combines with J gene TRBJ2-3; 7 bases map to TRBD2. V gave up 3 bases and J gave up 1 base; unmatched junction bases: 4. Per the germline V gene, CDR1 is SNHLY and CDR2 is FYNNEI. The CDR3 length is 15 residues. CDR3 bases: TGTGCCAGCAGTGACCGGGGAGGGCGCACAGATACGCAGTATTTT. Amino acids: CASSDRGGRTDTQYF.

This clone has a handful of counts. The genes are TRBV10-3 and TRBJ2-7; 8 bases are shared with TRBD1. With V trimmed by 5 bases and J by 5 bases, 5 bases remained unmatched. Germline assignment: CDR1 ENHRY and CDR2 SYGVKD. The length of the CDR3 is 13 residues. CDR3 sequence: CAISSGTGNEQYF. The CDR3 DNA follows: TGTGCCATCAGTTCCGGGACAGGAAACGAGCAGTACTTC.

The count of this clone is one. The chain links TRBV7-6 to TRBJ2-7; tentative D call: TRBD1 (6 bases). The V and J ends lost 0 bases and 0 bases respectively, with 24 bases between them. The CDR3 runs 20 residues. Germline CDR1 and CDR2: SGHVS and FNYEAQ. The CDR3 nucleotides read TGTGCCAGCAGCTTAGCTAAAGGTCTTTCGGGACAAATTTTCTCCTACGAGCAGTACTTC. Translated: CASSLAKGLSGQIFSYEQYF.

The V gene is TRBV10-3, the J gene TRBJ2-7, with a tentative D call TRBD1 (6 bases). The CDR3 has 15 residues. Germline loops: CDR1 ENHRY, CDR2 SYGVKD. The germline V and J ends were trimmed by 3 bases and 0 bases, with 12 bases remaining between them. CDR3 loop: CAISDRGRSSYEQYF. The CDR3 DNA reads TGTGCCATCAGTGACAGGGGCCGATCCTCCTACGAGCAGTACTTC.

This chain joins TRBV5-4 and TRBJ2-7, with 9 bases fitting TRBD1. V shed 0 bases, J shed 2 bases, and the junction held 12 bases outside the gene matches. The CDR3 extends over 18 amino acids. CDR1 SGHNT and CDR2 YYREEE come from the germline V gene (reference sequence). This chain's CDR3 is CASSLGRAGTGITYEQYF. Written as DNA, the CDR3 is TGTGCCAGCAGCTTGGGGAGGGCCGGGACAGGGATTACCTACGAGCAGTACTTC.

The CDR3 is CASSARTSGGLNEQFF. CDR3 DNA sequence: TGTGCCAGCAGCGCCCGTACTAGCGGGGGTTTAAATGAGCAGTTCTTC. The chain links TRBV9 to TRBJ2-1; 11 nucleotides match TRBD2. The CDR3 covers 16 residues. Germline V gene lookup returns CDR1 SGDLS and CDR2 YYNGEE. After removal of 3 bases from V and 7 bases from J, the junction contained 9 bases not matched to a gene.

The chain employs TRBV29-1 and TRBJ2-7; 12 nucleotides line up with TRBD2. The CDR3 runs 15 residues. V lost 2 bases and J lost 3; bases outside the gene matches: 5. Per germline, CDR1 SQVTM and CDR2 ANQGSEA. The DNA of the CDR3 is TGCAGCGTTGAACTAGCGGGGGGGCCAGGCTACGAGCAGTACTTC. It translates to CSVELAGGPGYEQYF.

Only one count was recorded for this clone. The gene calls are TRBV6-1 and TRBJ2-7; 9 nucleotides match TRBD2. The V and J ends lost 1 base and 1 base, in that order; junction bases with no gene match: 5. Germline V lookup: CDR1 MNHNS, CDR2 SASEGT. The CDR3 covers 16 residues. This CDR3 is CASSEVTSGPSYEQYF. CDR3 sequence (DNA): TGTGCCAGCAGTGAAGTCACTAGCGGGCCTTCCTACGAGCAGTACTTC.